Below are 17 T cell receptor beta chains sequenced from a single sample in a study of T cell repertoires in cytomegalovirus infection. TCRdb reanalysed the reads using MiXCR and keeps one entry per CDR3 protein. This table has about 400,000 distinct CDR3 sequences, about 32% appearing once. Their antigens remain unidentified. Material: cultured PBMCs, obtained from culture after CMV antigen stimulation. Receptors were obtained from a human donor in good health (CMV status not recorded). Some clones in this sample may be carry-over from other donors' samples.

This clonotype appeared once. CDR3 bases: TGCAGTGCTTCCGGACTAGCGGGAGCAACAGATACGCAGTATTTT. Protein: CSASGLAGATDTQYF. The J gene is TRBJ2-3, the V gene TRBV20-1; 13 positions match TRBD2. The junction had 5 bases not matched to a gene; V was cut back by 5 bases and J by 3 bases. The CDR3 is 15 amino acids. Germline CDR1 is DFQATT and CDR2 is SNEGSKA (reference sequence).

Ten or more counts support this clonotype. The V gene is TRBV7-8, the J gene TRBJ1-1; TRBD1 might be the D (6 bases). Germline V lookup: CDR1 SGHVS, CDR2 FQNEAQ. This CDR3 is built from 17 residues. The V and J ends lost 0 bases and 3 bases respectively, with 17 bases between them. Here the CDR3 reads CASSLARLGARDTEAFF. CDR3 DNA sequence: TGTGCCAGCAGCTTAGCGAGGCTGGGGGCGAGGGACACTGAAGCTTTCTTT.

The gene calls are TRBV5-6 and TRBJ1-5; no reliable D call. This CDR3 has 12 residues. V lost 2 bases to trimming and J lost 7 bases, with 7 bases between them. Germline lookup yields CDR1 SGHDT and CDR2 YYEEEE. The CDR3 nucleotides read TGTGCCAGCAGCTTTTTTTTACAGCCCCAGCATTTT. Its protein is CASSFFLQPQHF.

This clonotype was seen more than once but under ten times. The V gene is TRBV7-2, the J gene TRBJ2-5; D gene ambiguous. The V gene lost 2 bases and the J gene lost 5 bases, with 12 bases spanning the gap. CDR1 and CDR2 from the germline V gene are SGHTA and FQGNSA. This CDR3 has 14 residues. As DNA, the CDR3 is TGTGCCAGCAGCTTACTCCCAGGTCGGGAGACCCAGTACTTC. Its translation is CASSLLPGRETQYF.

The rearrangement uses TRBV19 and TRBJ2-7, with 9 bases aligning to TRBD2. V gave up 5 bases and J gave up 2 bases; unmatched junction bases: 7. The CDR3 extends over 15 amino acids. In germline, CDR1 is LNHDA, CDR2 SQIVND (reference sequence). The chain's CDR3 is CASSFSASGTYEQYV. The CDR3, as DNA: TGTGCCAGTAGTTTTTCGGCTAGCGGGACCTACGAGCAGTACGTC.

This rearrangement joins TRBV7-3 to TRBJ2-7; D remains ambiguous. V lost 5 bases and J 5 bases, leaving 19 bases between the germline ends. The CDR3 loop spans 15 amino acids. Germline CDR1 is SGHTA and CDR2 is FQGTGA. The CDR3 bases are TGTGCCAGCAGCGTGAAAGGGTCCCCCTCGAACGAGCAGTACTTC. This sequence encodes CASSVKGSPSNEQYF.

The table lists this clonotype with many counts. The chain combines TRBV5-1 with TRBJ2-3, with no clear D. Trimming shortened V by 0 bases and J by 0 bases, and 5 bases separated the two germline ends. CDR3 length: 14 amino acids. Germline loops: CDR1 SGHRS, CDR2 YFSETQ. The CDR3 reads CASSLAPSTDTQYF. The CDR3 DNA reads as TGCGCCAGCAGCTTGGCCCCGAGCACAGATACGCAGTATTTT. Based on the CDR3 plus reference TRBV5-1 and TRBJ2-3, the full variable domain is KAGVTQTPRYLIKTRGQQVTLSCSPISGHRSVSWYQQTPGQGLQFLFEYFSETQRNKGNFPGRFSGRQFSNSRSEMNVSTLELGDSALYLCASSLAPSTDTQYFGPGTRLTVL.

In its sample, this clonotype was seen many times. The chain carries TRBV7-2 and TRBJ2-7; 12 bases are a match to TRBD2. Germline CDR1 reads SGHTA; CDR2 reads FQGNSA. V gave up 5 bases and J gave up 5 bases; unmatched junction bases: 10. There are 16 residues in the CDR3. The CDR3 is CASSPRGLAGWNEQYV. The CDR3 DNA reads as TGTGCCAGCAGCCCTAGAGGACTAGCGGGATGGAACGAGCAGTACGTC.

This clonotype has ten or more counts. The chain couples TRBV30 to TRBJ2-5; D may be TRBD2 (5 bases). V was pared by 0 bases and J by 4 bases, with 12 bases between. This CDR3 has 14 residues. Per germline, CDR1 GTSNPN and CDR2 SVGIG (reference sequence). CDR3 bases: TGTGCCTGGAGTGTATCCTCAGGAGGAGAGACCCAGTACTTC. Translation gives CAWSVSSGGETQYF.

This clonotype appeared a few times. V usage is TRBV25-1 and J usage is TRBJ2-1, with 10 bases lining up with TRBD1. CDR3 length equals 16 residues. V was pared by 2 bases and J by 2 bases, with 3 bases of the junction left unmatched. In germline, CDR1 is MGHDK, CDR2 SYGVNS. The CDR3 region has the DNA TGTGCCAGCAGTGAAGGGACAGGGGCCCCCTACAATGAGCAGTTCTTC. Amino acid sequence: CASSEGTGAPYNEQFF.

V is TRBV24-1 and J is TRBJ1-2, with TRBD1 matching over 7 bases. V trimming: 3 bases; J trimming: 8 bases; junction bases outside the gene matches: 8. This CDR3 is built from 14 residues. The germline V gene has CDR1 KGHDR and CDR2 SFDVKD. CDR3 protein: CATSDIQRGQGYTF. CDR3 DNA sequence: TGTGCCACCAGTGATATTCAGAGGGGGCAAGGCTACACCTTC.

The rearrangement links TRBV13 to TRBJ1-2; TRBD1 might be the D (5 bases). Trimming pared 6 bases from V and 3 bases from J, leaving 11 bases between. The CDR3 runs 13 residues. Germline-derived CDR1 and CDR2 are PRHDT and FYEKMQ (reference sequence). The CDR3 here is CASSRGVDYGYTF. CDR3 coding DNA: TGTGCCAGCAGTCGAGGGGTTGACTATGGCTACACCTTC. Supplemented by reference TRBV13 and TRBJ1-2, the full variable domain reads AAGVIQSPRHLIKEKRETATLKCYPIPRHDTVYWYQQGPGQDPQFLISFYEKMQSDKGSIPDRFSAQQFSDYHSELNMSSLELGDSALYFCASSRGVDYGYTFGSGTRLTVV.

This CDR3 reads CASSFWTSSYNEQFF. The CDR3 bases are TGTGCCAGCAGCTTTTGGACTAGCTCCTACAATGAGCAGTTCTTC. V usage is TRBV7-2 and J usage is TRBJ2-1; 7 nucleotides match TRBD2. The CDR3 runs to 15 residues. Germline V gene lookup returns CDR1 SGHTA and CDR2 FQGNSA. V shed 3 bases and J 0 bases; nucleotides not matched to a gene: 2.

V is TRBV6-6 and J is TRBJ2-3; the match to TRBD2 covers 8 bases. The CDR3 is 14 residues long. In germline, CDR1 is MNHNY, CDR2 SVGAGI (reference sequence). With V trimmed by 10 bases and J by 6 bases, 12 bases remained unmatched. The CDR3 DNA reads TGTGCCATTCGACTAGCGAGATTTGAGGATACGCAGTATTTT. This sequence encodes CAIRLARFEDTQYF.

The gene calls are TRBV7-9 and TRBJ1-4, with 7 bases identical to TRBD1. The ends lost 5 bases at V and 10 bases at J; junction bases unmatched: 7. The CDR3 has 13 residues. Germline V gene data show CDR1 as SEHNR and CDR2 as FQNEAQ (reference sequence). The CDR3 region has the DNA TGTGCCAGCAGCCCGCGGACAGGTGGAAAACTGTTTTTT. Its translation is CASSPRTGGKLFF.

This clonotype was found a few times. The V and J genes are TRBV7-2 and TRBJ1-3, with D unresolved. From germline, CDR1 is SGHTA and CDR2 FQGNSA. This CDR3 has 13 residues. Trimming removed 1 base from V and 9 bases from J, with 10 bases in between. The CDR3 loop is CASSLDRKLTIYF. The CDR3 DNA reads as TGTGCCAGCAGCTTAGACAGAAAACTCACCATATATTTT.

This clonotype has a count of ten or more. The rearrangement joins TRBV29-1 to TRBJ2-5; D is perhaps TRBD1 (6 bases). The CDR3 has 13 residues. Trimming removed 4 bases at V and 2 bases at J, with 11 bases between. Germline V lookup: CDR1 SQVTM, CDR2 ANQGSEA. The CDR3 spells CSVGGTRQETQYF. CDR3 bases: TGCAGCGTTGGGGGGACACGACAAGAGACCCAGTACTTC.